This T cell receptor beta chain came from a study of blood T cell repertoires in COVID-19. In the study overall: The United States, Italy and Spain were the sources of the acute and convalescent COVID-19 samples.

Assay: immunoSEQ multiplex PCR; the TCRdb copy retains only in-frame clones and omits some. The sample lists 200,000 to 250,000 clones, around 88% occurring once. CDR1 SGDLS and CDR2 YYNGEE come from the germline V gene. V lost 0 bases to trimming and J lost 6 bases, with 15 bases between them. There are 15 residues in the CDR3. V usage is TRBV9 and J usage is TRBJ1-1; D perhaps matches TRBD1 (5 bases). Specimen: peripheral blood. This TCR was recovered from a man aged 18 to 30 with active or convalescent COVID-19. CDR3 bases: TGTGCCAGCAGCGTAGTTGACAGCTTTACTCCTGAAGCTTTCTTT. This encodes CASSVVDSFTPEAFF.